This is a list of T cell receptor beta chains from one sample in a study of blood T cells in healthy people across ages. From the 5' RACE reads, TCRdb called clonotypes with MiXCR, one entry per CDR3 protein. This table has about 1.4 million distinct CDR3 sequences, roughly 59% appearing once. Sequencing used blood. These receptors came from a man younger than 35 in good health. CDR3s include the opening cysteine and the closing phenylalanine or tryptophan. The order of the fields is D gene, J gene, V gene, clone size, CDR3 DNA, CDR3 protein. The D gene is left open where the match is weak. The size field is filled for only some rows; it gives once, few, many or a size class.

d_gene: -
j_gene: TRBJ1-2
v_gene: TRBV5-1
abundance: -
CDR3nt: TGCGCCAGCAGCAGGACAGCGGACGGAGGCTACACCTTC
CDR3aa: CASSRTADGGYTF

d_gene: -
j_gene: TRBJ2-5
v_gene: TRBV2
abundance: -
CDR3nt: TGTGCCAGCAGTGAGGGCCTAGACTACGATGAGCAGTACTTC
CDR3aa: CASSEGLDYDEQYF

d_gene: -
j_gene: TRBJ1-6
v_gene: TRBV30
abundance: -
CDR3nt: TGTGCCTGGAGTGGTGGATATCCCAGGGATAATTCACCCCTCCACTTT
CDR3aa: CAWSGGYPRDNSPLHF

d_gene: TRBD2
j_gene: TRBJ2-5
v_gene: TRBV20-1
abundance: -
CDR3nt: TGCAGTGCTAGCGTCCATGGGACTAGCGGATACAATGAGCAGTACTTC
CDR3aa: CSASVHGTSGYNEQYF

d_gene: -
j_gene: TRBJ1-1
v_gene: TRBV4-1
abundance: -
CDR3nt: TGCGCCAGCAGCCCCATAGGACTCAATGAAGCTTTCTTT
CDR3aa: CASSPIGLNEAFF

d_gene: TRBD2
j_gene: TRBJ2-1
v_gene: TRBV7-9
abundance: -
CDR3nt: TGTGCCAGCAGCTTTGGAGCGGGGTCCCGGGATGAGCAGTTCTTC
CDR3aa: CASSFGAGSRDEQFF

d_gene: -
j_gene: TRBJ2-7
v_gene: TRBV4-1
abundance: -
CDR3nt: TGCGCCAGCAGCCAGGGGACAACCGAGCAGTACTTC
CDR3aa: CASSQGTTEQYF

d_gene: TRBD1
j_gene: TRBJ1-5
v_gene: TRBV7-9
abundance: -
CDR3nt: TGTGCCAGCAGCTCCAATAATCCCGGGACAGGGGGCGGCAATCAGCCCCAGCATTTT
CDR3aa: CASSSNNPGTGGGNQPQHF

d_gene: TRBD2
j_gene: TRBJ2-2
v_gene: TRBV7-2
abundance: -
CDR3nt: TGTGCCAGCAGGGCGGGAGGTAACACCGGGGAGCTGTTTTTT
CDR3aa: CASRAGGNTGELFF

d_gene: -
j_gene: TRBJ1-2
v_gene: TRBV29-1
abundance: few
CDR3nt: TGCAGCGTTGAAGGGCGGGGGCACTATGGCTACACCTTC
CDR3aa: CSVEGRGHYGYTF

d_gene: -
j_gene: TRBJ2-7
v_gene: TRBV4-3
abundance: -
CDR3nt: TGCGCCAGCAGCCAAGAGCCAGGGGCCGCCTACGAGCAGTACTTC
CDR3aa: CASSQEPGAAYEQYF

d_gene: -
j_gene: TRBJ1-2
v_gene: TRBV20-1
abundance: -
CDR3nt: TGCAGTGCTAGACCAAGAAAAGGAATCGGGGATGGCCACACCTTC
CDR3aa: CSARPRKGIGDGHTF

d_gene: -
j_gene: TRBJ1-1
v_gene: TRBV28
abundance: few
CDR3nt: TGTGCCAGCAGTACGACTGAAGCTTTCTTT
CDR3aa: CASSTTEAFF

d_gene: TRBD2
j_gene: TRBJ2-1
v_gene: TRBV20-1
abundance: -
CDR3nt: TGCAGTGCTAGAGATATTGCGGGAGTTCCGGATGAGCAGTTCTTC
CDR3aa: CSARDIAGVPDEQFF

d_gene: -
j_gene: TRBJ1-2
v_gene: TRBV20-1
abundance: -
CDR3nt: TGCAGTGCCGAGGAGCATGGCTACACCTTC
CDR3aa: CSAEEHGYTF

d_gene: -
j_gene: TRBJ2-3
v_gene: TRBV6-5
abundance: -
CDR3nt: TGTGCCACCTCCTCCCGGGGCCTCACAGATACGCAGTATTTT
CDR3aa: CATSSRGLTDTQYF

d_gene: -
j_gene: TRBJ2-3
v_gene: TRBV6-6
abundance: -
CDR3nt: TGTGCCAGCAGTATGGGGGGTACGCAGTATTTT
CDR3aa: CASSMGGTQYF

d_gene: -
j_gene: TRBJ2-2
v_gene: TRBV6-1
abundance: -
CDR3nt: TGTGCCAGCAGTGAAGGATTCGGGGGGCTGTTTTTT
CDR3aa: CASSEGFGGLFF

d_gene: TRBD2
j_gene: TRBJ2-2
v_gene: TRBV27
abundance: -
CDR3nt: TGTGCCAGCAGTTTTAACAGGGGACTAGCGGGAGGTTTTGGCGGGGAGCTGTTTTTT
CDR3aa: CASSFNRGLAGGFGGELFF

d_gene: TRBD2
j_gene: TRBJ2-1
v_gene: TRBV10-1
abundance: -
CDR3nt: TGCGCCAGCAGTGAAGAGGAGGGGACTAGCTATGATGAGCAGTTCTTC
CDR3aa: CASSEEEGTSYDEQFF

d_gene: -
j_gene: TRBJ2-3
v_gene: TRBV4-2
abundance: -
CDR3nt: TGTGCCAGCAGCCAAGAGGGGGCGGGGGCTATCACAGATACGCAGTATTTT
CDR3aa: CASSQEGAGAITDTQYF

d_gene: -
j_gene: TRBJ2-7
v_gene: TRBV15
abundance: -
CDR3nt: TGTGCCACCAGCAGAGATCCGGGGATGTACGAGCAGTACTTC
CDR3aa: CATSRDPGMYEQYF

d_gene: -
j_gene: TRBJ2-7
v_gene: TRBV6-6
abundance: few
CDR3nt: TGTGCCAGCAGTGCCGGGACTTCTAGCTCCTACGAGCAGTACTTC
CDR3aa: CASSAGTSSSYEQYF

d_gene: TRBD1
j_gene: TRBJ2-1
v_gene: TRBV29-1
abundance: -
CDR3nt: TGCAGCGTTGAGGGGCGGACAGGGGGGTACAATGAGCAGTTCTTC
CDR3aa: CSVEGRTGGYNEQFF

d_gene: TRBD1
j_gene: TRBJ2-1
v_gene: TRBV7-9
abundance: few
CDR3nt: TGTGCCAGCAGCTTAAAGCCTCCCAACAGGGGGGACAATGAGCAGTTCTTC
CDR3aa: CASSLKPPNRGDNEQFF

d_gene: TRBD1
j_gene: TRBJ1-1
v_gene: TRBV18
abundance: -
CDR3nt: TGTGCCAGCTCACTTCGAGGACAGGGGGCAAAAACTGAAGCTTTCTTT
CDR3aa: CASSLRGQGAKTEAFF

d_gene: -
j_gene: TRBJ2-7
v_gene: TRBV27
abundance: -
CDR3nt: TGTGCCAGCAGTCCAACCGGGACATCGTTCTCCTACGAGCAGTACTTC
CDR3aa: CASSPTGTSFSYEQYF

d_gene: TRBD1
j_gene: TRBJ1-4
v_gene: TRBV6-1
abundance: few
CDR3nt: TGTGCCAGCAGCCCAACAGGGGTGGTGAATGAAAAACTGTTTTTT
CDR3aa: CASSPTGVVNEKLFF

d_gene: TRBD1
j_gene: TRBJ1-2
v_gene: TRBV5-1
abundance: few
CDR3nt: TGCGCCAGCAGTCTGACAGGGGGCGCGGACTATGGCTACACCTTC
CDR3aa: CASSLTGGADYGYTF

d_gene: -
j_gene: TRBJ1-4
v_gene: TRBV20-1
abundance: -
CDR3nt: TGCAGTGCTATGGAAAGGGGAAAACTGTTTTTT
CDR3aa: CSAMERGKLFF

d_gene: -
j_gene: TRBJ2-1
v_gene: TRBV5-1
abundance: -
CDR3nt: TGCGCCAGCAGCATAGGGGGGGATGAGCAGTTCTTC
CDR3aa: CASSIGGDEQFF

d_gene: -
j_gene: TRBJ1-2
v_gene: TRBV9
abundance: -
CDR3nt: TGTGCCAGCAGCGTTGGTTCGGGTGACTATGGCTACACCTTC
CDR3aa: CASSVGSGDYGYTF

d_gene: -
j_gene: TRBJ1-6
v_gene: TRBV7-6
abundance: once
CDR3nt: TGTGCCAGCAGCCCTGCCCCTGGACAGCAAGACTGGGGGAATTCACCCCTCCACTTT
CDR3aa: CASSPAPGQQDWGNSPLHF

d_gene: -
j_gene: TRBJ2-1
v_gene: TRBV10-3
abundance: many
CDR3nt: TGTGCCATCAGTGAGTGGATATACAATGAGCAGTTCTTC
CDR3aa: CAISEWIYNEQFF

d_gene: TRBD2
j_gene: TRBJ2-3
v_gene: TRBV20-1
abundance: once
CDR3nt: TGCAGTGCTAGAGATCAGCGGGGGCCCACAGATACGCAGTATTTT
CDR3aa: CSARDQRGPTDTQYF

d_gene: -
j_gene: TRBJ2-5
v_gene: TRBV3-1
abundance: many
CDR3nt: TGTGCCAGCAGCCAAGCTCGGGAAATCCAGTACTTC
CDR3aa: CASSQAREIQYF

d_gene: TRBD1
j_gene: TRBJ2-5
v_gene: TRBV5-1
abundance: -
CDR3nt: TGCGCCAGCAGCCTTTCACCGACAGGGCTGGAGACCCAGTACTTC
CDR3aa: CASSLSPTGLETQYF

d_gene: TRBD1
j_gene: TRBJ1-4
v_gene: TRBV6-6
abundance: -
CDR3nt: TGTGCCAGCAGTCAGGACAGGGGGGGAAGTGAAAAACTGTTTTTT
CDR3aa: CASSQDRGGSEKLFF

d_gene: TRBD1
j_gene: TRBJ1-5
v_gene: TRBV5-6
abundance: few
CDR3nt: TGTGCCAGCAGCTTGGGGACAGGGATCTATCAGCCCCAGCATTTT
CDR3aa: CASSLGTGIYQPQHF

d_gene: -
j_gene: TRBJ1-4
v_gene: TRBV11-2
abundance: few
CDR3nt: TGTGCCAGCAGCACCCGAGGGGAAAAACTGTTTTTT
CDR3aa: CASSTRGEKLFF

d_gene: -
j_gene: TRBJ2-5
v_gene: TRBV6-5
abundance: few
CDR3nt: TGTGCCAGCAGCACCGGGACAATACAAGAGACCCAGTACTTC
CDR3aa: CASSTGTIQETQYF

d_gene: -
j_gene: TRBJ2-1
v_gene: TRBV3-1
abundance: -
CDR3nt: TGTGCCAGCAGCCACAGGGGCGGGGGGCAGTTCTTC
CDR3aa: CASSHRGGGQFF

d_gene: -
j_gene: TRBJ2-1
v_gene: TRBV5-1
abundance: few
CDR3nt: TGCGCCAGCAGCTTGGTGACCCCGGGGTCCTACTACAATGAGCAGTTCTTC
CDR3aa: CASSLVTPGSYYNEQFF

d_gene: TRBD1
j_gene: TRBJ2-1
v_gene: TRBV27
abundance: -
CDR3nt: TGTGCCAGCAGTCCCTTAGGGCAGGGGGTCGACAATGAGCAGTTCTTC
CDR3aa: CASSPLGQGVDNEQFF

d_gene: -
j_gene: TRBJ1-3
v_gene: TRBV29-1
abundance: -
CDR3nt: TGCAGCGTTGAAACGAGGCTTGGAAACACCATATATTTT
CDR3aa: CSVETRLGNTIYF

d_gene: TRBD1
j_gene: TRBJ1-3
v_gene: TRBV10-3
abundance: -
CDR3nt: TGTGCCACGACAGGGCACTCTGGAAACACCATATATTTT
CDR3aa: CATTGHSGNTIYF

d_gene: TRBD2
j_gene: TRBJ2-7
v_gene: TRBV5-1
abundance: few
CDR3nt: TGCGCCAGCAGCGAAGAAAGCGGGAGGAGGTCCTACGAGCAGTACTTC
CDR3aa: CASSEESGRRSYEQYF

d_gene: -
j_gene: TRBJ1-1
v_gene: TRBV18
abundance: -
CDR3nt: TGTGCCAGCTCACCACTACCCTCGGCTGACACTGAAGCTTTCTTT
CDR3aa: CASSPLPSADTEAFF

d_gene: -
j_gene: TRBJ2-3
v_gene: TRBV7-2
abundance: -
CDR3nt: TGTGCCAGCAGTATAGGTATAGCAGATACGCAGTATTTT
CDR3aa: CASSIGIADTQYF

d_gene: -
j_gene: TRBJ2-7
v_gene: TRBV20-1
abundance: -
CDR3nt: TGCAGTGCTAGAGATGGGTCAGGGGCGGACGAGCAGTACTTC
CDR3aa: CSARDGSGADEQYF

d_gene: -
j_gene: TRBJ2-7
v_gene: TRBV13
abundance: -
CDR3nt: TGTGCCAGCAGCCAGGGCAGTCTGGCGCGCTCCTACGAGCAGTACTTC
CDR3aa: CASSQGSLARSYEQYF

d_gene: -
j_gene: TRBJ2-1
v_gene: TRBV20-1
abundance: many
CDR3nt: TGCAGTGCTCCCAGTTTTGACAGCTCCTACAATGAGCAGTTCTTC
CDR3aa: CSAPSFDSSYNEQFF

d_gene: -
j_gene: TRBJ1-5
v_gene: TRBV5-6
abundance: -
CDR3nt: TGTGCCAGCAGACGCATGTCGGGGTCCAGCAATCAGCCCCAGCATTTT
CDR3aa: CASRRMSGSSNQPQHF

d_gene: TRBD2
j_gene: TRBJ2-7
v_gene: TRBV3-1
abundance: -
CDR3nt: TGTGCCAGCACCGGGACTAGATCGGTAGGTTACGAGCAGTACTTC
CDR3aa: CASTGTRSVGYEQYF

d_gene: -
j_gene: TRBJ2-7
v_gene: TRBV11-2
abundance: few
CDR3nt: TGTGCCAGCAGCTTAGATATACTCCGGCCTACCACCTCCTACGAGCAGTACTTC
CDR3aa: CASSLDILRPTTSYEQYF

d_gene: -
j_gene: TRBJ2-3
v_gene: TRBV6-5
abundance: -
CDR3nt: TGTGCCAGCAGTTACTCTTCGTTCGGGCCAGATACGCAGTATTTT
CDR3aa: CASSYSSFGPDTQYF

d_gene: TRBD2
j_gene: TRBJ2-3
v_gene: TRBV2
abundance: -
CDR3nt: TGTGCCAGCAGGAGACTAGCGGGGGGGCCGCCAGATACGCAGTATTTT
CDR3aa: CASRRLAGGPPDTQYF

d_gene: TRBD1
j_gene: TRBJ2-1
v_gene: TRBV20-1
abundance: few
CDR3nt: TGCAGTGCTAGAGATGTGTGGGACAGCTACAATGAGCAGTTCTTC
CDR3aa: CSARDVWDSYNEQFF